The clone carrying this TCR beta chain appeared once. Its antigen remains unidentified. At one end the junction does not follow the germline gene, possibly because of a read error. The sample is drawn from a study of Ad26.COV2.S vaccination and SARS-CoV-2 variants. Study results and caveats: Responses of T cells in total may have been underestimated by the TCR breadth and depth analyses. It was reported that spike-specific CD8+ and CD4+ T cell responses were substantially broad after vaccination. While placebo recipients had lower spike-specific TCR breadth, vaccine recipients had more.

The CDR3 is made up of 13 amino acids. The germline CDR1 and CDR2 sequences are MNHEY and SVGAGI. Assay: immunoSEQ multiplex PCR; the TCRdb copy retains only in-frame clones and omits some. The profile shows roughly 140,000 clones, 86% of them singletons. V is TRBV6-5 and J is TRBJ2-7; D gene ambiguous. The material sequenced was peripheral blood, taken after recovery from COVID-19. The receptor's source is a human donor who had recovered from COVID-19. In nucleotides, the CDR3 is TGTGCCACCAGTACTTTACTGATCTACGAGCAGTACTTC. Amino acid sequence: CATSTLLIYEQYF.